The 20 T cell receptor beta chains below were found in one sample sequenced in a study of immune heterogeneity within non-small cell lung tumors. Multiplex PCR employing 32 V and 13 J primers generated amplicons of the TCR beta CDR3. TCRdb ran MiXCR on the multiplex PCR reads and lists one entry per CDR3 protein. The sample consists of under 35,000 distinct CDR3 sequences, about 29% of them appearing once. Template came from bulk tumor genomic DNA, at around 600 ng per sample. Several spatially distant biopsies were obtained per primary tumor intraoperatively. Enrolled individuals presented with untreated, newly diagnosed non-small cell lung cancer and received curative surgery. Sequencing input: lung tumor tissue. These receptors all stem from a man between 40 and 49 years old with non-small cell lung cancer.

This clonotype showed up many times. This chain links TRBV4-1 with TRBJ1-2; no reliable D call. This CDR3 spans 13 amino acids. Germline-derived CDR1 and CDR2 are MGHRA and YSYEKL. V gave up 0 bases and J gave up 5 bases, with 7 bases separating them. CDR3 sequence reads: CASSQELRYGYTF. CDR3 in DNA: TGCGCCAGCAGCCAAGAGCTACGATATGGCTACACCTTC.

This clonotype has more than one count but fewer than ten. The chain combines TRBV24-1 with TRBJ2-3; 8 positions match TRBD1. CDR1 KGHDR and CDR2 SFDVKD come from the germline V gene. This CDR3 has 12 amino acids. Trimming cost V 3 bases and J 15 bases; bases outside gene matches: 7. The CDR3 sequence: CATSDPDRGRYF. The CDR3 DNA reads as TGTGCCACCAGTGATCCCGACAGGGGACGATATTTT.

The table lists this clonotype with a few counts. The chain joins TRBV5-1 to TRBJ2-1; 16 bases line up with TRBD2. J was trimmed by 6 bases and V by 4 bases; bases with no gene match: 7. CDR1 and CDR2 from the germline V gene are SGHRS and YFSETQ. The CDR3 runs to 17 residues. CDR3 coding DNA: TGCGCCAGCAGCCAGGGACTAGCGGGAGGGCCGGGCAATGAGCAGTTCTTC. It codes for CASSQGLAGGPGNEQFF.

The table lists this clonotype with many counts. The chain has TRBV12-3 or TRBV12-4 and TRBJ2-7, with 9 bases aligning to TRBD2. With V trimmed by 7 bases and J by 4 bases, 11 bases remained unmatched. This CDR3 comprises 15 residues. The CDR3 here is CASKSGASGIYEQYF. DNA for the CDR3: TGTGCCAGCAAATCAGGAGCTAGCGGGATATACGAGCAGTACTTC.

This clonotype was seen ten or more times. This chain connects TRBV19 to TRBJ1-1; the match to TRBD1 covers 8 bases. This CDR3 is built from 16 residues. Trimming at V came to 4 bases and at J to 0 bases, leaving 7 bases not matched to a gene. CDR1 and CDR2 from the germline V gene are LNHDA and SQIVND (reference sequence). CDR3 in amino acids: CASSKKPGGLNTEAFF. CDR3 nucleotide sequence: TGTGCCAGTAGTAAGAAACCAGGGGGCCTGAACACTGAAGCTTTCTTT.

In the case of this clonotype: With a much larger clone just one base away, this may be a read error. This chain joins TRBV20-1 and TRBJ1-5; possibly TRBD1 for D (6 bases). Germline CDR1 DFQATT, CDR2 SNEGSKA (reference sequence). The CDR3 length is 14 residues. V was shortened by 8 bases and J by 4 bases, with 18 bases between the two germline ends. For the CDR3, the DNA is TGCAGTTCTAAGAGGGGGGAGCAAAATCAGCCCCAGCATTTT. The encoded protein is CSSKRGEQNQPQHF.

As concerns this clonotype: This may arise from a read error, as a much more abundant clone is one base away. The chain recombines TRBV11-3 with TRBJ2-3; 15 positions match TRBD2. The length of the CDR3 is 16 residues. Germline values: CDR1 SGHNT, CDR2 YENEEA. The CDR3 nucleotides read TGTGCCAGCAGCCGGGGACTAGCGGGAGGAGTAGATACGCATTATTTT. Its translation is CASSRGLAGGVDTHYF.

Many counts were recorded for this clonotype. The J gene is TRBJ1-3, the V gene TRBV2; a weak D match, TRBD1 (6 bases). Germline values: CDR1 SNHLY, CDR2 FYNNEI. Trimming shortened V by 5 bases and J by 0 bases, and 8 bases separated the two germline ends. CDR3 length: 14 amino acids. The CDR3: CASSRDNSGNTIYF. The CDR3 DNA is TGTGCCAGCAGTCGGGACAACTCTGGAAACACCATATATTTT.

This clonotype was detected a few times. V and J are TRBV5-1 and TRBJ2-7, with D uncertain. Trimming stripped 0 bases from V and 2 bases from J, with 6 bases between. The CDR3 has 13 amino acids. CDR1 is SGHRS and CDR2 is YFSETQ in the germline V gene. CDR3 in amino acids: CASSLEGTYEQYF. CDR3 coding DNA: TGCGCCAGCAGCTTGGAGGGTACCTACGAGCAGTACTTC.

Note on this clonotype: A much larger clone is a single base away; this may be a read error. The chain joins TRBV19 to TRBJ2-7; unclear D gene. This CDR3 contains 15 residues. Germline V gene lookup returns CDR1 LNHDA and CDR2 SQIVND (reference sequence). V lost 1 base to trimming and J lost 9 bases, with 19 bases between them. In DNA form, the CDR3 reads TGTGCCAGTAGTATAGGACATGGGGTCCTCAGTCGGCAGTACTTC. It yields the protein CASSIGHGVLSRQYF.

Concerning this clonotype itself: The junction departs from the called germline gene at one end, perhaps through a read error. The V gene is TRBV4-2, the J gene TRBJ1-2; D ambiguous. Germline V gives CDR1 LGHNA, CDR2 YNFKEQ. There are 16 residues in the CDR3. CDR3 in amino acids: CASSQDTWSSLYGYSF. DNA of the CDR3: TGTGCCAGCAGCCAAGATACATGGTCAAGCTTATATGGCTACAGCTTC.

The CDR3 region is CASSAGASQPQHF. The CDR3 region has the DNA TGTGCCAGCAGCGCCGGGGCGAGTCAGCCCCAGCATTTT. The genes are TRBV7-2 and TRBJ1-5, with D tentatively TRBD1 (5 bases). The germline V gene has CDR1 SGHTA and CDR2 FQGNSA. CDR3 size: 13 residues. V was shortened by 5 bases and J by 6 bases, with 11 bases between the two germline ends.

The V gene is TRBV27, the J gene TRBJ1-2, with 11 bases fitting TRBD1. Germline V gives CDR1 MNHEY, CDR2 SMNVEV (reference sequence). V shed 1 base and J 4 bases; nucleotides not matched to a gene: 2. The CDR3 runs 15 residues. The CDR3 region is CASSLLGQGAYGYTF. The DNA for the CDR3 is TGTGCCAGCAGTTTATTAGGACAGGGGGCCTATGGCTACACCTTC.

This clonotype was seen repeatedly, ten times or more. The CDR3 DNA follows: TGTGCCAGCAGCAACAGGGGGCAGGTTGGTGGCTACACCTTC. As protein: CASSNRGQVGGYTF. J is TRBJ1-2 and V is TRBV6-1; 9 positions agree with TRBD1. The CDR3 is 14 residues long. Germline V gives CDR1 MNHNS, CDR2 SASEGT. J was trimmed by 7 bases and V by 6 bases; bases with no gene match: 9.

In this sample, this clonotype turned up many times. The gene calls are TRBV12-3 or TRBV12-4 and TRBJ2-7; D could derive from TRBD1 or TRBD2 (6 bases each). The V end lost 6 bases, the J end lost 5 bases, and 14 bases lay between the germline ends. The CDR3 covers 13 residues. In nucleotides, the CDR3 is TGTGCCAGCAGCACCTACAGGGAGGACGAGCAGTACTTC. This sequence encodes CASSTYREDEQYF.

The CDR3: CASSVGWVSNSPLHF. CDR3 sequence (DNA): TGTGCCAGCAGCGTAGGATGGGTATCCAATTCACCCCTCCACTTT. V gene TRBV9 combines with J gene TRBJ1-6; D is unresolved. Trimming pared 0 bases from V and 7 bases from J, leaving 11 bases between. CDR1 and CDR2 from the germline V gene are SGDLS and YYNGEE. There are 15 residues in the CDR3.

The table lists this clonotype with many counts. In nucleotides, the CDR3 is TGTGCCAGCAGCACCTTCGGCGCTAGCGGCTTACCAAATACGCAGTATTTT. It translates to CASSTFGASGLPNTQYF. The rearrangement joins TRBV7-2 to TRBJ2-3, with 7 positions matching TRBD2. There are 17 residues in the CDR3. V dropped 5 bases and J dropped 7; count of bases not matched to a gene: 18. The V gene's germline CDR1 is SGHTA and CDR2 FQGNSA.

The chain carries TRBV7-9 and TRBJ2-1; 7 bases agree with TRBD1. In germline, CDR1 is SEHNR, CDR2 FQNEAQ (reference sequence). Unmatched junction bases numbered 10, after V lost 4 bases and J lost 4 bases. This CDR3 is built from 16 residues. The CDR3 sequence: CASSSLLGRGYNEQFF. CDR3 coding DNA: TGTGCCAGCAGCTCCCTGCTTGGCAGGGGGTACAATGAGCAGTTCTTC.

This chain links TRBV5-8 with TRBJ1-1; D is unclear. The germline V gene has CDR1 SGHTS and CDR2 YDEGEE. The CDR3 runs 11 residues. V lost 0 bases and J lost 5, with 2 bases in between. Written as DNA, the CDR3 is TGTGCCAGCAGCTTGGTTACTGAAGCTTTCTTT. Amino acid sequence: CASSLVTEAFF.

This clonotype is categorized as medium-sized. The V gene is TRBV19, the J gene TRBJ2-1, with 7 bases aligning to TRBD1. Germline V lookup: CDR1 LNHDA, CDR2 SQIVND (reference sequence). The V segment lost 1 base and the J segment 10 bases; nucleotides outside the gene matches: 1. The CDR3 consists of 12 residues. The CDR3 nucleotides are TGTGCCAGTAGTATAGGGACAGGCGAGCAGTTCTTC. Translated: CASSIGTGEQFF.